The present T cell receptor beta chain was sequenced within a study of T cells in Graves' hyperthyroidism and ophthalmopathy. This clonotype was observed a few times. No antigen is known for it. Study-level findings and limits: Blood also held most thyroid clonotypes expanded beyond 0.001. Patients with ophthalmopathy were separated from those with stable hyperthyroidism by a 13 V-J model.

Amplification yielded TCR beta CDR3 regions, with RNA transcripts as the source. The TCR CDR3 first-round RT-PCR relied on the HTBI primer set. TCRdb fed the multiplex PCR reads into MiXCR, producing one record per CDR3 protein. The repertoire holds 600,000 to 750,000 distinct CDR3 sequences, 17% seen once, with 15% to 17% in the top ten. The CDR3 has 16 residues. The germline V gene has CDR1 MNHNY and CDR2 SVGAGI (reference sequence). The V gene lost 0 bases and the J gene lost 10 bases, with 16 bases spanning the gap. The genes are TRBV6-6 and TRBJ1-6; D might be TRBD1 (5 bases). Sample: blood. The clonotype originates from a man in his forties or fifties with Graves' hyperthyroidism. This CDR3 is CASSYSGHDGWSPLHF. In DNA form, the CDR3 reads TGTGCCAGCAGTTACTCAGGACACGATGGATGGTCACCCCTCCACTTT.